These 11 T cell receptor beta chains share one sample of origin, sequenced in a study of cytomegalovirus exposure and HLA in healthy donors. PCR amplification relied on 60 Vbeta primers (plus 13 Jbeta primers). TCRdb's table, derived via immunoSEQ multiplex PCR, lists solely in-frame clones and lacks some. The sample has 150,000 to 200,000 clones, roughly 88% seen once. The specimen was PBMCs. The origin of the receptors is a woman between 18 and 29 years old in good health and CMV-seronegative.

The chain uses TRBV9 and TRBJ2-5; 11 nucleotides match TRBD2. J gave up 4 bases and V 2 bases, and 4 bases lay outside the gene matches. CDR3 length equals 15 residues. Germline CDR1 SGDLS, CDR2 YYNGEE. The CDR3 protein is CASSVSGGARETQYF. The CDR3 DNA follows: TGTGCCAGCAGCGTTAGCGGGGGGGCCCGAGAGACCCAGTACTTC.

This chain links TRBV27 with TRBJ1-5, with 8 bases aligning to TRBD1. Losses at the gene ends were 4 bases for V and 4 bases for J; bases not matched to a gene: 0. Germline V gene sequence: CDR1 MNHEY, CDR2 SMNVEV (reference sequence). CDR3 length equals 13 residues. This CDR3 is CASSWTGNQPQHF. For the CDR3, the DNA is TGTGCCAGCAGTTGGACAGGGAATCAGCCCCAGCATTTT.

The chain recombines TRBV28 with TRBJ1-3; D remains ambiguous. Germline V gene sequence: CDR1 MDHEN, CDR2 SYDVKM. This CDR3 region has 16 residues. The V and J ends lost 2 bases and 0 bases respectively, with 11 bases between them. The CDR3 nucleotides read TGTGCCAGCAGTTTACAACAGCTGAACTCTGGAAACACCATATATTTT. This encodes CASSLQQLNSGNTIYF.

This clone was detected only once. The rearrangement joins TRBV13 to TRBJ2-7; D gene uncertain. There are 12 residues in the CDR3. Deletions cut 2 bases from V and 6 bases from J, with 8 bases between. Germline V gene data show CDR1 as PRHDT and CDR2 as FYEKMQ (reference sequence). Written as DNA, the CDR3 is TGTGCCAGCAGCTTATCCTCCCTCGAGCAGTACTTC. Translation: CASSLSSLEQYF.

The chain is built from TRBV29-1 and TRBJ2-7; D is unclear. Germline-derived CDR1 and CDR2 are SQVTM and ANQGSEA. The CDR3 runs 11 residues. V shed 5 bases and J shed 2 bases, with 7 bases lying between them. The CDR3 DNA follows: TGCAGCGTTTTAATAGCCTACGAGCAGTACTTC. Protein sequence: CSVLIAYEQYF.

CDR3 sequence reads: CASSLGRGLLNPNYGYTF. DNA for the CDR3: TGTGCCAGCAGCTTAGGCAGGGGCCTTCTAAACCCTAACTATGGCTACACCTTC. V and J are TRBV13 and TRBJ1-2; TRBD1 might be the D (6 bases). CDR1 and CDR2 (germline): PRHDT, FYEKMQ (reference sequence). The length of the CDR3 is 18 residues. Trimming left V 0 bases short and J 0 bases short, with 17 bases between.

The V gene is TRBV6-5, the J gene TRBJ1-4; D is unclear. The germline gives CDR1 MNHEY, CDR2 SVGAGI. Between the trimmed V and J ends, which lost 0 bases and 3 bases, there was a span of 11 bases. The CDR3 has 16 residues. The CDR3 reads CASSYSRSGANEKLFF. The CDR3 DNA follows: TGTGCCAGCAGTTACTCGAGGAGCGGGGCTAATGAAAAACTGTTTTTT.

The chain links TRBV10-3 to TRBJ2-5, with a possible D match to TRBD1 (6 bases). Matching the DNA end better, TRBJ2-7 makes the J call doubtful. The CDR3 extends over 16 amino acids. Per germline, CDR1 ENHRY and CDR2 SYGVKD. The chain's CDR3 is CAISEPLIQGPSEQYF. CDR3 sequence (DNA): TGTGCCATCAGTGAACCCCTCATTCAGGGGCCCAGCGAGCAGTACTTC.

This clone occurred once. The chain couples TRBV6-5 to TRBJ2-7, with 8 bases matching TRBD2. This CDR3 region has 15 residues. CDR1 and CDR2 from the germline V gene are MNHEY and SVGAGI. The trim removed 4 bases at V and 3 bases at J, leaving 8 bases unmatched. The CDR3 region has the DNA TGTGCCAGCAGTTCTTGGTCGGGGGGGGACTACGAGCAGTACTTC. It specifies CASSSWSGGDYEQYF.

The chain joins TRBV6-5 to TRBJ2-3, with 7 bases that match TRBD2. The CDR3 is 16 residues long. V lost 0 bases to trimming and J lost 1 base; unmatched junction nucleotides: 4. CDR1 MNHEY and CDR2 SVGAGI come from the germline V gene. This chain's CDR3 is CASSYSDRGGTDTQYF. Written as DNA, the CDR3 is TGTGCCAGCAGTTACTCGGACCGGGGGGGCACAGATACGCAGTATTTT.

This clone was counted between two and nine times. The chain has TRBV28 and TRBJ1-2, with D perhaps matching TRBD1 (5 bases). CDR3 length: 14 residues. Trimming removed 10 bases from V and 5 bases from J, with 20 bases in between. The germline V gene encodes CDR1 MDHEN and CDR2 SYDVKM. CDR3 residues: CATVGLLGQYGYTF. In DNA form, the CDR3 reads TGTGCCACCGTCGGGTTGTTGGGGCAATATGGCTACACCTTC.